This T cell receptor (beta chain) was recovered during a study of T-cell reconstitution after alpha-beta-depleted transplantation in children. Whole-study results and caveats: Several hundred expanded graft clones reportedly supplied alpha-beta T cells about two months after transplant. A year post-transplant, T-cell counts and diversity derived mostly from newly produced T cells.

Construction of the TCRbeta library involved unique molecular identifiers. TCRdb independently ran MiXCR on the PCR reads; one entry per CDR3 protein. Among about 580,000 distinct CDR3 sequences listed, more than 20% were seen once. The sample holds a few counts of this clonotype. Antigen: not known. The source is a boy younger than two who had a stem cell transplant for acute myeloid leukemia, so the T cells may come from the graft donor. Sequences were derived from PBMCs, mostly from graft donor cells, sampled 360 days after TCRalphabeta/CD19-depleted stem cell transplant.

CDR3: CSASRGRGDHEQYF. The CDR3 coding sequence is TGCAGTGCCAGCAGAGGGCGGGGGGACCACGAGCAGTACTTC. The genes are TRBV20-1 and TRBJ2-7; the match to TRBD2 covers 8 bases. The germline V gene has CDR1 DFQATT and CDR2 SNEGSKA (reference sequence). Losses at the gene ends were 6 bases for V and 5 bases for J; bases not matched to a gene: 12. There are 14 residues in the CDR3.